These T cell receptor beta chains were read from a single sample in a study of blood T cell repertoires in COVID-19. Clones were sequenced by immunoSEQ multiplex PCR, and TCRdb holds only the in-frame ones, with some missing. The sample lists about 360,000 clones, roughly 86% occurring once. The sample comprised peripheral blood. These receptors were collected from a human donor with acute or convalescent COVID-19. The donor label of this sample is uncertain. The conserved cysteine and the conserved F or W are not part of the CDR3 here.

V gene,J gene,CDR3 protein
TRBV5-8,TRBJ1-2,ASSLGQGYYGYT
TRBV27,TRBJ1-2,ASSLEGTYGYT
TRBV28,TRBJ1-5,ASSFKRAGNQPQH
TRBV30,TRBJ1-1,AWNMGGNTEAF
TRBV28,TRBJ1-6,ASSSGVSPLH
TRBV28,TRBJ1-1,ASREAGWNTEAF
TRBV2,TRBJ1-1,ASSVDRGQAF
TRBV3-1/TRBV3-2,TRBJ2-3,ASSQTSGGTTDTQY
TRBV30,TRBJ2-5,AWAPGLAGGQETQY
TRBV3-1/TRBV3-2,TRBJ1-1,ASSHGDINTEAF
TRBV28,TRBJ2-3,ASTSSADTQY
TRBV13,TRBJ1-5,ASSLGTVNQPQH
TRBV6-5,TRBJ2-7,ASSRLPVEQY
TRBV6-5,TRBJ2-7,VSHSAGAPSEQY
TRBV6-1,TRBJ1-5,ASSEAGVPNQPQH
TRBV6-5,TRBJ2-3,ASRGSGSRTDTQY
TRBV19,TRBJ1-2,ASSIAGTVNYYT
TRBV6-5,TRBJ2-7,ASSQRDRYEQY
TRBV20-1,TRBJ1-6,SASLGGPPLH
TRBV5-1,TRBJ1-3,ASSRDISGNTIY
TRBV6-5,TRBJ2-1,ASTRSGPPYNEQF
TRBV6-5,TRBJ1-2,AILGQGGYSYGYT
TRBV10-1,TRBJ1-6,ASSPTKSGSPLH
TRBV11-3,TRBJ2-1,ASSWGGLVNNEQF
TRBV6-4,TRBJ2-3,ASSRGSTDTQY
TRBV27,TRBJ2-2,ASSFAAGANTGELF
TRBV27,TRBJ2-3,ASRRHVAGGRLDTQY
TRBV6-1,TRBJ2-2,ASSERDRGRLRDTGELF
TRBV10-3,TRBJ1-1,AISGTGVPEAF
TRBV19,TRBJ2-1,ASRASGIPGGSYNEQF
TRBV7-8,TRBJ1-1,ASSLALGPGTEAF
TRBV7-2,TRBJ2-2,ASSLGSVVSGELF
TRBV4-1,TRBJ1-2,ASSQDPGQANYGYT
TRBV7-8,TRBJ1-2,ASSQFQGRGSSNYGYT
TRBV5-7,TRBJ1-4,AMRIGGEKLF
TRBV7-9,TRBJ1-2,ASSLDRGRGNGYT
TRBV12-5,TRBJ1-1,ASGLVLINRGAEAF
TRBV7-9,TRBJ1-2,ASSFGDTRYGYT
TRBV12-5,TRBJ2-2,ASKNDRLGTGELF
TRBV6-5,TRBJ2-7,ASKRTGTGSYEQY
TRBV10-2,TRBJ1-1,ASMRGSTEAF